A single sample is the source of the 2 T cell receptor beta chains below, sequenced in a study of T cells in Graves' hyperthyroidism and ophthalmopathy. Amplification yielded TCR beta CDR3 regions, with RNA transcripts as the source. The HTBI primer set served for first-round RT-PCR of the TCR CDR3. A single record per CDR3 protein comes from TCRdb applying MiXCR to the multiplex PCR reads. Here the sample spans about 380,000 distinct CDR3 sequences, over 11% being singletons. The sample comprised blood. These receptors all stem from a woman between 55 and 75 years old with Graves' hyperthyroidism.

This clonotype was observed at least ten times. V usage is TRBV5-1 and J usage is TRBJ2-5, with D unresolved. The CDR3 consists of 12 residues. V was shortened by 6 bases and J by 0 bases, with 6 bases between the two germline ends. Germline CDR1 reads SGHRS; CDR2 reads YFSETQ. The CDR3 is CASTADQETQYF. In DNA, the CDR3 is TGCGCCAGCACCGCAGACCAAGAGACCCAGTACTTC.

In this sample, this clonotype turned up many times. The chain links TRBV6-1 to TRBJ2-2; D unclear. Trimming stripped 6 bases from V and 5 bases from J, with 10 bases between. The CDR3 loop spans 13 amino acids. Germline V gene sequence: CDR1 MNHNS, CDR2 SASEGT. The CDR3 is CASRPRTTGELFF. In DNA, the CDR3 is TGTGCCAGCAGGCCGCGAACGACCGGGGAGCTGTTTTTT.